The clone carrying this T cell receptor (beta chain) showed up just a few times. Its antigen remains unidentified. These data belong to a study of post-analysis software for immune sequencing data. The CDR3 consists of 14 residues. V gave up 5 bases and J gave up 9 bases; unmatched junction bases: 10. CDR1 MNHEY and CDR2 SMNVEV come from the germline V gene (reference sequence). Study observations and caveats: Five or six TRBV segments were significantly more frequent in patients than in controls. TRBV5-6, TRBV5-1 and TRBV20-1 were among these segments.

Sequencing libraries made from TCR beta cDNA carried unique molecular identifiers. TCRdb redid the calling of the PCR reads with MiXCR, one entry per CDR3 protein. The sample includes fewer than 600,000 distinct CDR3 sequences, roughly 45% of them seen just once. The sequenced sample was blood. V gene TRBV27 combines with J gene TRBJ1-2; 9 positions match TRBD1. The receptor was derived from a girl under 18 with multiple sclerosis. As DNA, the CDR3 is TGTGCCAGCAGTGCCGCCGGGACAGGGAGCTGCTACACCTTC. Protein sequence: CASSAAGTGSCYTF.